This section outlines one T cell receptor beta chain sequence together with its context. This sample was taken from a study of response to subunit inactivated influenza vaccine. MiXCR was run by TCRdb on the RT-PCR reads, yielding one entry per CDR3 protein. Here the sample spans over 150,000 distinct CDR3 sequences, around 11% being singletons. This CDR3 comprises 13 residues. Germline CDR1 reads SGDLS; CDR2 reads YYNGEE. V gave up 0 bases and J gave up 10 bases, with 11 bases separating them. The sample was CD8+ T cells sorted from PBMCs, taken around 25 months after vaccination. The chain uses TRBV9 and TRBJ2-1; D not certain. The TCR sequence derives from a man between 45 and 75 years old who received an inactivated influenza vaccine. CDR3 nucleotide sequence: TGTGCCAGCAGCGTAGCTGAGCGAGAGGAGCAGTTCTTC. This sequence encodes CASSVAEREEQFF.